A single TCR beta chain is shown here with its context. This specimen belongs to a study of blood T cell repertoires in COVID-19. Repertoires were generated with immunoSEQ multiplex PCR, while TCRdb's copy carries only in-frame clones and drops some. This sample has about 100,000 clones; approximately 80% occur once, and the top ten carry about an eighth. V was clipped by 5 bases and J by 0 bases; unmatched bases: 15. CDR3 length equals 19 residues. Germline CDR1 MNHNY, CDR2 SVGAGI (reference sequence). The source material was peripheral blood. The TCR comes from a man aged 50 to 60 with active or convalescent COVID-19. The chain links TRBV6-6 to TRBJ2-7; 11 bases align to TRBD2. CDR3 protein: CASSRLPRTSGGSSYEQYF. CDR3 coding DNA: TGTGCCAGCAGTCGCCTCCCGCGTACTAGCGGGGGTAGCTCCTACGAGCAGTACTTC.